The 4 T cell receptor beta chains given below trace back to one sample, sequenced in a study of T cell responses to AZD1222 COVID-19 vaccine. Using immunoSEQ multiplex PCR, the repertoire was profiled, and TCRdb retains in-frame clones only, with some absent. The table lists about 140,000 clones, around 85% of them singletons, with around 8.3% in the top ten. Sample: peripheral blood, taken 28 days after the second dose of the MenACWY control vaccine. These receptors all come from an adult who received the MenACWY meningococcal vaccine as a control.

This clone turned up a few times. The CDR3 DNA follows: TGTGCCAGCAGCCAGACTAGCGGGGGAGAAGAGACCCAGTACTTC. Its protein product is CASSQTSGGEETQYF. The chain links TRBV7-7 to TRBJ2-5; TRBD2 matches 12 bases. The CDR3 totals 15 residues. The V gene's germline CDR1 is SSHAT and CDR2 FNYEAQ (reference sequence). The J segment lost 3 bases and the V segment lost 5 bases, leaving 4 bases of the junction unmatched.

This chain connects TRBV27 to TRBJ1-1; D is unresolved. CDR3 length equals 14 residues. Trimming removed 5 bases at V and 1 base at J, with 11 bases between. Per the germline V gene, CDR1 is MNHEY and CDR2 is SMNVEV (reference sequence). In nucleotides, the CDR3 is TGTGCCAGCAGTCCCAATGGACCGAACACTGAAGCTTTCTTT. This codes for CASSPNGPNTEAFF.

The chain combines TRBV11-1 with TRBJ1-2, with a possible D match to TRBD1 (5 bases). Trimming removed 1 base from V and 6 bases from J, with 12 bases in between. The CDR3 runs to 14 residues. The germline CDR1 and CDR2 sequences are SGHAT and FQDESV (reference sequence). CDR3 amino acids: CASSLGRRADGYTF. The CDR3 DNA reads as TGTGCCAGCAGCTTAGGTCGCAGGGCTGATGGCTACACCTTC.

This clone is a singleton in its sample. The chain's CDR3 is CAIIGTGDTDTQYF. CDR3 sequence (DNA): TGTGCCATCATCGGGACAGGGGACACAGATACGCAGTATTTT. The chain carries TRBV10-3 and TRBJ2-3; 10 positions match TRBD1. Germline loops: CDR1 ENHRY, CDR2 SYGVKD. The CDR3 is made up of 14 amino acids. The ends lost 7 bases at V and 2 bases at J; junction bases unmatched: 3.